The source of this TCR beta chain is a study of blood T cell repertoires in COVID-19. Profiling relied on immunoSEQ multiplex PCR, and the TCRdb table lists in-frame clones only, not all of them. The repertoire holds about 110,000 clones, with 84% as singletons. The CDR3 totals 15 residues. Germline lookup yields CDR1 LNHDA and CDR2 SQIVND (reference sequence). The germline V and J ends were trimmed by 4 bases and 0 bases, with 9 bases remaining between them. The TCR was taken from a woman aged 45 to 65 with acute or convalescent COVID-19. The specimen was peripheral blood. This rearrangement joins TRBV19 to TRBJ1-4; D might be TRBD1 (6 bases). CDR3 in amino acids: CASSKDRATNEKLFF. The CDR3 nucleotides read TGTGCCAGTAGTAAGGACAGAGCAACTAATGAAAAACTGTTTTTT. The full variable domain, rest sourced from reference TRBV19 and TRBJ1-4, is DGGITQSPKYLFRKEGQNVTLSCEQNLNHDAMYWYRQDPGQGLRLIYYSQIVNDFQKGDIAEGYSVSREKKESFPLTVTSAQKNPTAFYLCASSKDRATNEKLFFGSGTQLSVL.